Given below is one T cell receptor beta chain in context. Its antigen remains unidentified. No much larger clone is present one base from it, and per-base qualities are unavailable. For CDR1 and CDR2, the germline V gene lists KGHSY and FQNENV. The CDR3 runs 14 residues from the cysteine to the phenylalanine. Just the 42-base CDR3 DNA is kept, in frame starting at base 1. The junction shows trimming of 7 bases on V and 1 base on J, and the gene matches do not reach 5 bases of it. Libraries came from the immunoSEQ multiplex PCR assay. TCRdb re-hosts the immuneACCESS table, in-frame sequences only. Its copies lack some clones; in the studies checked, an unresolved V gene accounts for under half of them, and the cause for the rest is not known. Across this sample there are around 110,000 clones, with 70% to 90% seen only once. The top ten clonotypes cover 2% to 3% of the sample. The data belong to a study of control samples from healthy donors and cancer patients (TCRdb year 2020).

The sample was blood. The rearrangement combines TRBV16 with TRBJ2-3; TRBD1 agrees with 7 junctional bases. This sequence was found in a woman in her seventies in good health. The CDR3 reads CASTPDRRTDTQYF. The nucleotides read TGTGCCAGCACCCCGGACAGGCGCACAGATACGCAGTATTTT.